One and the same sample provided the 15 T cell receptor beta chains below, sequenced in a study of blood T cell repertoires in COVID-19. Some clones are missing from TCRdb's copy, which holds only in-frame ones; the method was immunoSEQ multiplex PCR. The repertoire holds 260,000 or so clones, with approximately 81% as singletons. Sequencing was carried out using PBMCs or T cells enriched from blood (not recorded which). Receptor source: a woman in her 50s who had recovered from COVID-19.

Turning to this clone: A much larger clone differs from this one at a single base, so this may be a read error. V is TRBV4-1 and J is TRBJ1-2; tentatively, D is TRBD1 (6 bases). V lost 1 base, J lost 8 bases, and 17 bases lay in between. This CDR3 contains 15 residues. Germline V gene sequence: CDR1 MGHRA, CDR2 YSYEKL. The CDR3 DNA follows: TGCGCCAGCAGCCAAGGTAGGGGGTATTCTGGCGGCTACACCTTC. As protein: CASSQGRGYSGGYTF.

The J gene is TRBJ2-7, the V gene TRBV6-5; D is perhaps TRBD1 (5 bases). Germline loops: CDR1 MNHEY, CDR2 SVGAGI. The V and J ends lost 7 bases and 2 bases respectively, with 9 bases between them. This CDR3 spans 12 amino acids. The CDR3 nucleotides are TGTGCCAGCACAAGGGGCCCCTACGAGCAGTACTTC. Its protein product is CASTRGPYEQYF.

In its sample, this clone was seen once. The chain links TRBV7-9 to TRBJ1-1, with 8 positions matching TRBD1. Germline V gives CDR1 SEHNR, CDR2 FQNEAQ (reference sequence). The CDR3 is 14 amino acids. With 5 bases clipped from V and 7 bases from J, the junction kept 9 bases outside the gene matches. CDR3 sequence: CASSRGQGGGEAFF. The CDR3 DNA sequence: TGTGCCAGCAGCCGAGGACAGGGCGGGGGTGAAGCTTTCTTT.

V and J are TRBV7-9 and TRBJ2-2; D gene uncertain. This CDR3 contains 17 residues. Germline V gene lookup returns CDR1 SEHNR and CDR2 FQNEAQ (reference sequence). Between the trimmed V and J ends, which lost 5 bases and 0 bases, there was a span of 16 bases. CDR3 sequence: CASSQSDGSANTGELFF. Here the CDR3 DNA reads TGTGCCAGCAGCCAATCCGACGGAAGCGCGAACACCGGGGAGCTGTTTTTT. Combining the CDR3 with reference TRBV7-9 and TRBJ2-2 gives the whole variable domain DTGVSQNPRHKITKRGQNVTFRCDPISEHNRLYWYRQTLGQGPEFLTYFQNEAQLEKSRLLSDRFSAERPKGSFSTLEIQRTEQGDSAMYLCASSQSDGSANTGELFFGEGSRLTVL.

The chain carries TRBV5-1 and TRBJ1-1; tentatively, D is TRBD1 (6 bases). The CDR3 has 14 amino acids. Germline assignment: CDR1 SGHRS and CDR2 YFSETQ. Trimming removed 3 bases from V and 11 bases from J, with 20 bases in between. The CDR3 spells CASSWTTRETGAFF. CDR3 in DNA: TGCGCCAGCAGCTGGACAACCCGCGAAACAGGGGCTTTCTTT.

The V call is TRBV6-1, the J call TRBJ1-1; D might be TRBD1 (6 bases). The length of the CDR3 is 13 residues. The V and J ends lost 2 bases and 5 bases respectively, with 9 bases between them. CDR1 and CDR2 from the germline V gene are MNHNS and SASEGT. As DNA, the CDR3 is TGTGCCAGCAGTGAATATGACAGGACTGAAGCTTTCTTT. It encodes CASSEYDRTEAFF.

This clone has just a few counts. This chain connects TRBV19 to TRBJ2-1; maybe TRBD1 (7 bases). V was trimmed by 0 bases and J by 4 bases, leaving 13 bases between them. The germline V gene encodes CDR1 LNHDA and CDR2 SQIVND (reference sequence). The CDR3 consists of 16 residues. CDR3 nucleotides: TGTGCCAGTAGTATAGAGGAGGGGGCATCGTACAATGAGCAGTTCTTC. This codes for CASSIEEGASYNEQFF. Filled out from reference TRBV19 and TRBJ2-1, the complete variable domain reads DGGITQSPKYLFRKEGQNVTLSCEQNLNHDAMYWYRQDPGQGLRLIYYSQIVNDFQKGDIAEGYSVSREKKESFPLTVTSAQKNPTAFYLCASSIEEGASYNEQFFGPGTRLTVL.

The V gene is TRBV18, the J gene TRBJ2-7, with D perhaps matching TRBD2 (6 bases). Germline CDR1 reads KGHSH; CDR2 reads LQKENI. There are 15 residues in the CDR3. V lost 3 bases to trimming and J lost 2 bases, with 14 bases between them. In DNA form, the CDR3 reads TGTGCCAGCTCACCCTCGGGAGTGGGAGCCTACGAGCAGTACTTC. The encoded protein is CASSPSGVGAYEQYF.

J is TRBJ2-5 and V is TRBV15; D not resolved. Germline CDR1 reads LNHNV; CDR2 reads YYDKDF (reference sequence). Trimming took off 0 bases at V and 3 bases at J, with 8 bases between the two ends. The CDR3 has 14 residues. The CDR3 coding sequence is TGTGCCACCAGCAGAGATTTCGGTAAAGAGACCCAGTACTTC. Translated, it gives CATSRDFGKETQYF. Complete variable domain (other parts from reference TRBV15 and TRBJ2-5): DAMVIQNPRYQVTQFGKPVTLSCSQTLNHNVMYWYQQKSSQAPKLLFHYYDKDFNNEADTPDNFQSRRPNTSFCFLDIRSPGLGDTAMYLCATSRDFGKETQYFGPGTRLLVL.

The chain joins TRBV4-2 to TRBJ1-2; D is possibly TRBD1 (5 bases). The length of the CDR3 is 13 residues. Germline-derived CDR1 and CDR2 are LGHNA and YNFKEQ. V was shortened by 0 bases and J by 7 bases, with 9 bases between the two germline ends. The CDR3 is CASSQDGGSGYTF. As DNA, the CDR3 is TGTGCCAGCAGCCAAGACGGGGGGTCTGGCTACACCTTC.

J is TRBJ1-2 and V is TRBV5-6; a weak D match, TRBD1 (5 bases). Germline V lookup: CDR1 SGHDT, CDR2 YYEEEE. V shed 4 bases and J shed 5 bases, with 9 bases lying between them. CDR3 size: 12 residues. The CDR3 nucleotides read TGTGCCAGCAGCGCGACAGATTATGGCTACACCTTC. Protein: CASSATDYGYTF.

The rearrangement joins TRBV9 to TRBJ2-7; maybe TRBD1 (6 bases). In germline, CDR1 is SGDLS, CDR2 YYNGEE. The CDR3 covers 15 residues. V shed 0 bases and J shed 2 bases, with 12 bases lying between them. This CDR3 is CASSVAQGLTYEQYF. CDR3 sequence (DNA): TGTGCCAGCAGCGTAGCCCAGGGGTTAACCTACGAGCAGTACTTC.

This clone was seen just once. V is TRBV9 and J is TRBJ1-4, with D perhaps TRBD1 (6 bases). Germline CDR1 SGDLS, CDR2 YYNGEE. CDR3 length: 15 residues. Deletions cut 2 bases from V and 4 bases from J, with 12 bases between. CDR3 DNA: TGTGCCAGCAGCGTGACAGGTGGAAGTAATGAAAAACTGTTTTTT. It is translated as CASSVTGGSNEKLFF.

The V and J genes are TRBV5-5 and TRBJ1-1; 7 bases line up with TRBD1. The V gene's germline CDR1 is SGHKS and CDR2 YYEKEE (reference sequence). This CDR3 contains 12 residues. J gave up 7 bases and V 2 bases, and 2 bases lay outside the gene matches. CDR3 in amino acids: CASSFRDSEAFF. The CDR3, as DNA: TGTGCCAGCAGCTTCCGGGACAGTGAAGCTTTCTTT. Full variable domain (missing parts from reference TRBV5-5 and TRBJ1-1): DAGVTQSPTHLIKTRGQQVTLRCSPISGHKSVSWYQQVLGQGPQFIFQYYEKEERGRGNFPDRFSARQFPNYSSELNVNALLLGDSALYLCASSFRDSEAFFGQGTRLTVV.

The V gene is TRBV30, the J gene TRBJ1-2; 11 positions match TRBD1. V gave up 7 bases and J gave up 8 bases; unmatched junction bases: 21. This CDR3 has 17 amino acids. In germline, CDR1 is GTSNPN, CDR2 SVGIG (reference sequence). CDR3 region: CASPKVGNGQGARGYTF. CDR3 bases: TGTGCCTCCCCTAAAGTGGGGAACGGACAGGGGGCGCGAGGCTACACCTTC. The variable domain in full, completed from reference TRBV30 and TRBJ1-2, reads SQTIHQWPATLVQPVGSPLSLECTVEGTSNPNLYWYRQAAGRGLQLLFYSVGIGQISSEVPQNLSASRPQDRQFILSSKKLLLSDSGFYLCASPKVGNGQGARGYTFGSGTRLTVV.